The clone carrying this TCR beta chain was observed many times. Ophthalmopathy cases scored 3 or more on the Clinical Activity Score and 4 or more on NOSPECS grade, with duration below 3 months. Diagnosing involved the use of clinical symptoms, serum thyroxine and TRAb, thyroid ultrasound and orbital computed tomography. The sample is drawn from a study of T cells in Graves' hyperthyroidism and ophthalmopathy. Study-wide context: Peripheral blood collection took place at initial diagnosis, before any treatment.

Amplified regions were TCR beta CDR3 sequences from RNA transcripts. HTBI primers drove first-round RT-PCR of the TCR CDR3. Each CDR3 protein gets one entry after TCRdb re-called the multiplex PCR reads with MiXCR. The data contain about half a million distinct CDR3 sequences, roughly a sixth of them singletons. CDR3 length: 16 amino acids. Germline V gene sequence: CDR1 WSHSY, CDR2 SAAADI. V lost 3 bases to trimming and J lost 8 bases, with 20 bases between them. The chain employs TRBV10-2 and TRBJ2-1; D remains unclear. Sequencing used blood. The sequence came from a woman aged 25 to 45 with Graves' ophthalmopathy. This CDR3 reads CASSDPALWVRDEQFF. For the CDR3, the DNA is TGCGCCAGCAGTGACCCGGCTCTATGGGTAAGGGATGAGCAGTTCTTC.